The 19 T cell receptor beta chains below all came from one sample that was sequenced in a study of OX40 agonist ivuxolimab in advanced cancers. Libraries were prepared by immunoSEQ multiplex PCR; TCRdb keeps only in-frame clonotypes and omits some of them. The data show tens of thousands of clones, 87% seen once. This specimen consisted of CD4+ or CD8+ T cells sorted from blood, obtained in a trial of the OX40 agonist ivuxolimab. These receptor sequences come from an adult with an advanced solid tumor such as melanoma, head and neck, liver or kidney cancer.

V gene TRBV5-1 combines with J gene TRBJ1-2; 10 positions agree with TRBD1. The V and J ends lost 0 bases and 4 bases, in that order; junction bases with no gene match: 3. The germline CDR1 and CDR2 sequences are SGHRS and YFSETQ. The CDR3 length is 15 residues. The CDR3 region has the DNA TGCGCCAGCAGCTTGGAGGGACAGGGGCTCTATGGCTACACCTTC. Its protein product is CASSLEGQGLYGYTF. Looking up the rest from reference TRBV5-1 and TRBJ1-2 gives the full variable domain: KAGVTQTPRYLIKTRGQQVTLSCSPISGHRSVSWYQQTPGQGLQFLFEYFSETQRNKGNFPGRFSGRQFSNSRSEMNVSTLELGDSALYLCASSLEGQGLYGYTFGSGTRLTVV.

This clone is a singleton in its sample. This chain joins TRBV27 and TRBJ2-3; D is uncertain. Germline-derived CDR1 and CDR2 are MNHEY and SMNVEV (reference sequence). This CDR3 has 15 amino acids. The V end was cut by 7 bases, the J end by 2 bases, with 16 bases between. CDR3 amino acids: CASNPRAPLTDTQYF. The CDR3 DNA is TGTGCCAGCAACCCCCGGGCCCCTCTCACAGATACGCAGTATTTT.

This chain links TRBV7-3 with TRBJ2-3; TRBD2 matches at 12 bases. With 4 bases clipped from V and 0 bases from J, the junction kept 5 bases outside the gene matches. Germline-derived CDR1 and CDR2 are SGHTA and FQGTGA. The CDR3 is 17 residues long. CDR3 protein: CASSYRGTSGSTDTQYF. CDR3 sequence (DNA): TGTGCCAGCAGCTACCGCGGGACTAGCGGGAGCACAGATACGCAGTATTTT.

The rearrangement joins TRBV7-9 to TRBJ2-7, with 9 bases fitting TRBD1. Germline V CDR1 and CDR2: SEHNR, FQNEAQ (reference sequence). The V gene end was trimmed by 5 bases and the J gene end by 3 bases; junction bases not matched to a gene: 8. This CDR3 region has 15 residues. The CDR3 DNA reads as TGTGCCAGCAGCGATACCCCGGGACAGGGCTACGAGCAGTACTTC. It specifies CASSDTPGQGYEQYF.

The chain joins TRBV5-4 to TRBJ2-1; no firm D call. Trimming stripped 3 bases from V and 8 bases from J, with 15 bases between. The CDR3 has 14 residues. The germline V gene encodes CDR1 SGHNT and CDR2 YYREEE (reference sequence). The CDR3 region has the DNA TGTGCCAGCAGCTCCAACCCGGTCGGAGATGAGCAGTTCTTC. Protein sequence: CASSSNPVGDEQFF.

This clone was detected only a few times. The chain combines TRBV7-6 with TRBJ2-1; perhaps TRBD1 as D (6 bases). Germline V gene data show CDR1 as SGHVS and CDR2 as FNYEAQ. The CDR3 is made up of 15 amino acids. Trimming cost V 5 bases and J 3 bases, with 14 bases left between them. CDR3 region: CASSPLTGYYNEQFF. DNA of the CDR3: TGTGCCAGCAGCCCTTTGACAGGCTACTACAATGAGCAGTTCTTC.

The rearrangement links TRBV19 to TRBJ1-2; D is perhaps TRBD1 (5 bases). CDR3 length: 12 residues. Germline CDR1 and CDR2: LNHDA and SQIVND (reference sequence). The V and J ends lost 3 bases and 8 bases respectively, with 10 bases between them. In DNA, the CDR3 is TGTGCCAGTAGTATTTCAGGGTACGGCTACACCTTC. Protein product: CASSISGYGYTF.

Concerning this clone itself: Other DNA variants within this sample encode the same CDR3. The chain has TRBV5-1 and TRBJ2-3, with TRBD1 matching 9 bases. The CDR3 consists of 16 residues. J lost 1 base, V lost 0 bases, and 3 bases had no gene match. The germline V gene encodes CDR1 SGHRS and CDR2 YFSETQ. CDR3 DNA sequence: TGCGCCAGCAGCTTGGGACAGGGGGTGGGCACAGATACGCAGTATTTT. Protein product: CASSLGQGVGTDTQYF.

This clone was seen a handful of times. The V gene is TRBV20-1, the J gene TRBJ1-1, with no clear D. CDR3 length equals 10 residues. The V and J ends lost 7 bases and 2 bases respectively, with 5 bases between them. Germline V lookup: CDR1 DFQATT, CDR2 SNEGSKA (reference sequence). The CDR3 region has the DNA TGCAGTGGGTACAACACTGAAGCTTTCTTT. Its translation is CSGYNTEAFF.

The V gene is TRBV19, the J gene TRBJ1-5; D not certain. From germline, CDR1 is LNHDA and CDR2 SQIVND (reference sequence). Trimming removed 9 bases at V and 3 bases at J, with 15 bases between. The CDR3 is made up of 14 amino acids. Here the CDR3 DNA reads TGTGCCAGCGATACGGGTCACAACAATCAGCCCCAGCATTTT. Protein: CASDTGHNNQPQHF.

The chain employs TRBV5-4 and TRBJ1-1, with TRBD1 matching over 8 bases. Germline assignment: CDR1 SGHNT and CDR2 YYREEE (reference sequence). There are 14 residues in the CDR3. Losses at the gene ends were 2 bases for V and 4 bases for J; bases not matched to a gene: 4. In nucleotides, the CDR3 is TGTGCCAGCAGCTTAAGACAGGGGATCACTGAAGCTTTCTTT. It is translated as CASSLRQGITEAFF.

There are a few counts of this clone. The genes are TRBV5-1 and TRBJ2-1; TRBD1 matches at 7 bases. The V segment lost 0 bases and the J segment 1 base; nucleotides outside the gene matches: 7. The germline V gene has CDR1 SGHRS and CDR2 YFSETQ. The CDR3 runs to 17 residues. The CDR3 loop is CASSLGKGAFSYNEQFF. CDR3 coding DNA: TGCGCCAGCAGCTTGGGGAAGGGGGCTTTTTCCTACAATGAGCAGTTCTTC.

The CDR3 spells CASSLGWRGGSNQPQHF. In DNA, the CDR3 is TGTGCCAGCAGTTTAGGGTGGCGGGGGGGTAGCAATCAGCCCCAGCATTTT. This chain joins TRBV28 and TRBJ1-5; D is possibly TRBD1 (5 bases). Trimming removed 2 bases at V and 0 bases at J, with 14 bases between. CDR1 and CDR2 (germline): MDHEN, SYDVKM. The CDR3 runs 17 residues.

The CDR3 DNA follows: TGTGCCAGCAGATCCGACAGGGGGAGCGGCTACACCTTC. Protein: CASRSDRGSGYTF. V gene TRBV28 combines with J gene TRBJ1-2, with 9 positions matching TRBD1. J gave up 8 bases and V 6 bases, and 7 bases lay outside the gene matches. Germline V gene sequence: CDR1 MDHEN, CDR2 SYDVKM. CDR3 length: 13 residues.

The rearrangement uses TRBV7-2 and TRBJ2-1; 12 bases fit TRBD2. The CDR3 extends over 15 amino acids. After removal of 2 bases from V and 14 bases from J, the junction contained 10 bases not matched to a gene. Germline CDR1 is SGHTA and CDR2 is FQGNSA. The chain's CDR3 is CASSLRPSGGAEKFF. The CDR3 nucleotides are TGTGCCAGCAGCTTAAGGCCTAGCGGGGGGGCCGAGAAGTTCTTC.

The rearrangement links TRBV11-1 to TRBJ2-1; 10 positions agree with TRBD2. In germline, CDR1 is SGHAT, CDR2 FQDESV (reference sequence). The CDR3 spans 15 residues. V shed 2 bases and J 4 bases; nucleotides not matched to a gene: 2. CDR3: CASSLTSGAYNEQFF. The CDR3 region has the DNA TGTGCCAGCAGCTTAACTAGCGGGGCTTACAATGAGCAGTTCTTC. Full variable domain (rest looked up from reference TRBV11-1 and TRBJ2-1): EAEVAQSPRYKITEKSQAVAFWCDPISGHATLYWYRQILGQGPELLVQFQDESVVDDSQLPKDRFSAERLKGVDSTLKIQPAELGDSAMYLCASSLTSGAYNEQFFGPGTRLTVL.

The chain recombines TRBV7-2 with TRBJ1-1; the match to TRBD1 covers 7 bases. J gave up 3 bases and V 2 bases, and 6 bases lay outside the gene matches. Germline loops: CDR1 SGHTA, CDR2 FQGNSA. There are 15 residues in the CDR3. The CDR3 sequence: CASSLRGQGDTEAFF. CDR3 coding DNA: TGTGCCAGCAGCTTAAGGGGTCAGGGGGACACTGAAGCTTTCTTT.

The rearrangement joins TRBV5-1 to TRBJ2-5; TRBD1 matches 7 bases. CDR1 and CDR2 (germline): SGHRS, YFSETQ. The CDR3 length is 14 residues. V gave up 2 bases and J gave up 2 bases; unmatched junction bases: 3. The CDR3 DNA is TGCGCCAGCAGCTTCGGACAGGTACAAGAGACCCAGTACTTC. Translating gives CASSFGQVQETQYF.

The rearrangement joins TRBV7-2 to TRBJ2-5; 8 bases agree with TRBD1. The V gene end was trimmed by 5 bases and the J gene end by 13 bases; junction bases not matched to a gene: 12. The CDR3 is made up of 13 amino acids. Germline CDR1 reads SGHTA; CDR2 reads FQGNSA. In nucleotides, the CDR3 is TGTGCCAGCAGCCCCAGGACAGGGACACCCTCGTACTTC. Encoded protein: CASSPRTGTPSYF.